The 20 T cell receptor beta chains in this list originate from one sample, sequenced in a study of T cell changes during pregnancy in multiple sclerosis. Clones were read by immunoSEQ multiplex PCR, and TCRdb kept only the in-frame ones, dropping some. The sample has fewer than 150,000 clones, roughly 96% seen once. The sample was peripheral blood, taken after pregnancy. Every receptor here comes from a female donor with multiple sclerosis, enrolled in a pregnancy study.

J is TRBJ2-7 and V is TRBV25-1, with a tentative D call TRBD1 (5 bases). V lost 7 bases and J 2 bases, leaving 15 bases between the germline ends. Germline lookup yields CDR1 MGHDK and CDR2 SYGVNS. This CDR3 is 14 amino acids long. The DNA of the CDR3 is TGTGCCAGCAAGGATCAGGGAAAGCCCTACGAGCAGTACTTC. Protein: CASKDQGKPYEQYF.

The chain combines TRBV6-5 with TRBJ2-7, with 7 bases matching TRBD2. Per the germline V gene, CDR1 is MNHEY and CDR2 is SVGAGI. The CDR3 extends over 13 amino acids. After removal of 8 bases from V and 2 bases from J, the junction contained 6 bases not matched to a gene. The CDR3 bases are TGTGCCAGCTCTCCTAGCGGCACCTACGAGCAGTACTTC. Protein: CASSPSGTYEQYF.

The rearrangement uses TRBV28 and TRBJ2-7, with D perhaps TRBD2 (5 bases). V shed 5 bases and J shed 3 bases, with 8 bases lying between them. Germline V gene lookup returns CDR1 MDHEN and CDR2 SYDVKM. This CDR3 spans 12 amino acids. CDR3 in amino acids: CASSPDYYEQYF. The CDR3 DNA sequence: TGTGCCAGCAGTCCAGACTACTACGAGCAGTACTTC. The whole variable domain, filled in from reference TRBV28 and TRBJ2-7, reads DVKVTQSSRYLVKRTGEKVFLECVQDMDHENMFWYRQDPGLGLRLIYFSYDVKMKEKGDIPEGYSVSREKKERFSLILESASTNQTSMYLCASSPDYYEQYFGPGTRLTVT.

The genes are TRBV7-3 and TRBJ2-7, with D perhaps matching TRBD2 (5 bases). In germline, CDR1 is SGHTA, CDR2 FQGTGA. The CDR3 loop spans 12 amino acids. V was clipped by 4 bases and J by 5 bases, with 9 bases between them. CDR3 sequence reads: CASSSLGHEQYF. CDR3 in DNA: TGTGCCAGCAGCTCACTAGGTCACGAGCAGTACTTC.

The rearrangement links TRBV2 to TRBJ1-5; D ambiguous. Germline CDR1 SNHLY, CDR2 FYNNEI. Trimming pared 0 bases from V and 7 bases from J, leaving 7 bases between. This CDR3 has 13 residues. For the CDR3, the DNA is TGTGCCAGCAGTGAAGCCCCGTCCCAGCCCCAGCATTTT. Translation: CASSEAPSQPQHF.

The chain employs TRBV5-1 and TRBJ2-7, with D unresolved. Germline V gene lookup returns CDR1 SGHRS and CDR2 YFSETQ. This CDR3 region has 16 residues. Trimming pared 3 bases from V and 0 bases from J, leaving 16 bases between. The chain's CDR3 is CASSYESPRSSYEQYF. The CDR3 nucleotides read TGCGCCAGCAGCTATGAATCCCCACGGAGCTCCTACGAGCAGTACTTC. The full variable domain, completed using reference TRBV5-1 and TRBJ2-7, is KAGVTQTPRYLIKTRGQQVTLSCSPISGHRSVSWYQQTPGQGLQFLFEYFSETQRNKGNFPGRFSGRQFSNSRSEMNVSTLELGDSALYLCASSYESPRSSYEQYFGPGTRLTVT.

The gene calls are TRBV19 and TRBJ2-4, with D possibly TRBD2 on 7 matching bases. The CDR3 spans 15 residues. Per germline, CDR1 LNHDA and CDR2 SQIVND (reference sequence). V gave up 3 bases and J gave up 8 bases, with 17 bases separating them. The chain's CDR3 is CASSISLGGRDIQYF. The CDR3 region has the DNA TGTGCCAGTAGTATTTCGTTGGGGGGGCGAGACATTCAGTACTTC.

The rearrangement links TRBV7-2 to TRBJ2-3; D is unclear. The ends were cut back, 5 bases at V and 2 bases at J, with 11 bases in the middle. Germline values: CDR1 SGHTA, CDR2 FQGNSA. CDR3 length equals 14 residues. CDR3 in amino acids: CASSRVPPTDTQYF. In DNA form, the CDR3 reads TGTGCCAGCAGCCGGGTCCCCCCCACAGATACGCAGTATTTT.

The rearrangement joins TRBV27 to TRBJ1-2; D is perhaps TRBD1 (6 bases). Deletions cut 6 bases from V and 2 bases from J, with 16 bases between. The CDR3 spans 15 residues. Germline assignment: CDR1 MNHEY and CDR2 SMNVEV (reference sequence). CDR3 nucleotide sequence: TGTGCCAGCAGGCCCAGGGGACCTCTGAACTATGGCTACACCTTC. Amino acid sequence: CASRPRGPLNYGYTF.

The genes are TRBV19 and TRBJ2-5, with D maybe TRBD1 (6 bases). The germline V and J ends were trimmed by 4 bases and 2 bases, with 20 bases remaining between them. From germline, CDR1 is LNHDA and CDR2 SQIVND (reference sequence). The CDR3 has 17 amino acids. The CDR3 loop reads CASSTQDSSSLQETQYF. CDR3 nucleotides: TGTGCCAGTAGTACCCAGGACAGCTCCAGCCTACAAGAGACCCAGTACTTC.

The chain recombines TRBV4-1 with TRBJ1-5; a possible D gene is TRBD1 (5 bases). This CDR3 region has 15 residues. The V end was cut by 2 bases, the J end by 7 bases, with 15 bases between. CDR1 is MGHRA, CDR2 YSYEKL, per germline. The CDR3, as DNA: TGCGCCAGCAGCCAACCAAGTTCCAGGGTCCAGCCCCAGCATTTT. Protein sequence: CASSQPSSRVQPQHF.

This sequence joins TRBV7-8 and TRBJ2-1, with 8 bases fitting TRBD2. V lost 4 bases, J lost 4 bases, and 6 bases stayed unmatched. There are 15 residues in the CDR3. The germline gives CDR1 SGHVS, CDR2 FQNEAQ. CDR3 coding DNA: TGTGCCAGCAGCTCCCGGGGGGGCCAGTACAATGAGCAGTTCTTC. As protein: CASSSRGGQYNEQFF.

This clone was observed a few times. The chain carries TRBV16 and TRBJ1-1; no firm D call. With 4 bases removed from V and 1 base from J, the gap between germline ends came to 10 bases. This CDR3 has 14 residues. CDR1 is KGHSY, CDR2 FQNENV, per germline. The CDR3 region has the DNA TGTGCCAGCAGCCGGATAGCGGGGAACACTGAAGCTTTCTTT. Translating it yields CASSRIAGNTEAFF.

In DNA, the CDR3 is TGTGCCAGCAGCACACGACAGGGACCGGGGGAAAAACTGTTTTTT. As protein: CASSTRQGPGEKLFF. This sequence joins TRBV13 and TRBJ1-4; 7 positions agree with TRBD1. The V segment lost 5 bases and the J segment 8 bases; nucleotides outside the gene matches: 11. The CDR3 totals 15 residues. Per the germline V gene, CDR1 is PRHDT and CDR2 is FYEKMQ (reference sequence).

The chain uses TRBV5-1 and TRBJ1-5; D gene ambiguous. CDR3 length: 14 amino acids. Trimming left V 4 bases short and J 2 bases short, with 10 bases between. The germline gives CDR1 SGHRS, CDR2 YFSETQ. CDR3 in amino acids: CASSADGGNQPQHF. The CDR3 nucleotides read TGCGCCAGCAGCGCGGACGGGGGCAATCAGCCCCAGCATTTT.

This chain uses TRBV5-1 with TRBJ1-1; D is uncertain. Germline loops: CDR1 SGHRS, CDR2 YFSETQ. The CDR3 totals 13 residues. The V end was cut by 3 bases, the J end by 4 bases, with 10 bases between. DNA for the CDR3: TGCGCCAGCAGCTACCAGTTTGCCACTGAAGCTTTCTTT. It is translated as CASSYQFATEAFF.

The chain recombines TRBV7-9 with TRBJ2-1; perhaps TRBD1 as D (7 bases). The germline V gene has CDR1 SEHNR and CDR2 FQNEAQ (reference sequence). Trimming removed 5 bases from V and 7 bases from J, with 18 bases in between. CDR3 length: 15 amino acids. DNA of the CDR3: TGTGCCAGCAGCCCCCAGGGGGAGGCTGCAAATGAGCAGTTCTTC. It is translated as CASSPQGEAANEQFF.

This chain links TRBV4-3 with TRBJ2-5; D uncertain. CDR1 and CDR2 (germline): LGHNA, YSLEER. V lost 0 bases, J lost 5 bases, and 7 bases lay in between. The CDR3 has 13 residues. The CDR3 loop is CASSQDYWETQYF. CDR3 bases: TGCGCCAGCAGCCAAGACTATTGGGAGACCCAGTACTTC.

The rearrangement links TRBV27 to TRBJ1-1; weak D call: TRBD1 (6 bases). Trimming removed 8 bases at V and 4 bases at J, with 14 bases between. The V gene's germline CDR1 is MNHEY and CDR2 SMNVEV (reference sequence). The CDR3 totals 13 residues. The CDR3 nucleotides are TGTGCCAGCTACCATACAGGGATCACTGAAGCTTTCTTT. Translating it yields CASYHTGITEAFF.

J is TRBJ1-2 and V is TRBV30; D remains ambiguous. The CDR3 totals 14 residues. Trimming stripped 3 bases from V and 4 bases from J, with 15 bases between. Germline assignment: CDR1 GTSNPN and CDR2 SVGIG (reference sequence). CDR3 in amino acids: CAWSRPGSGYGYTF. The CDR3 nucleotides read TGTGCCTGGAGCCGCCCGGGGAGCGGCTATGGCTACACCTTC.